This TCR beta chain derives from a study of cytomegalovirus exposure and HLA in healthy donors. 13 Jbeta primers and 60 Vbeta primers were used for the PCR. Measured with immunoSEQ multiplex PCR; TCRdb has only the in-frame clones, and not every one. The data show 150,000 to 200,000 clones, around 79% seen once. Overall study results and limits: The authors later found most CMV-associated TCR beta chains appeared HLA-restricted. A few CMV-associated chains proved CMV antigen-specific in vitro.

Per the germline V gene, CDR1 is SNHLY and CDR2 is FYNNEI. This CDR3 region has 14 residues. Trimming removed 6 bases at V and 2 bases at J, with 13 bases between. Only a few counts were recorded for this clone. Its antigen is unidentified. Sample: PBMCs. V is TRBV2 and J is TRBJ1-1; a possible D gene is TRBD1 (5 bases). The TCR was taken from a woman in her thirties in good health and CMV-seropositive. CDR3 DNA: TGTGCCAGCAGGGGCCGGGGGGGTAACACTGAAGCTTTCTTT. Translated: CASRGRGGNTEAFF. The whole variable domain, remainder taken from reference TRBV2 and TRBJ1-1, is EPEVTQTPSHQVTQMGQEVILRCVPISNHLYFYWYRQILGQKVEFLVSFYNNEISEKSEIFDDQFSVERPDGSNFTLKIRSTKLEDSAMYFCASRGRGGNTEAFFGQGTRLTVV.